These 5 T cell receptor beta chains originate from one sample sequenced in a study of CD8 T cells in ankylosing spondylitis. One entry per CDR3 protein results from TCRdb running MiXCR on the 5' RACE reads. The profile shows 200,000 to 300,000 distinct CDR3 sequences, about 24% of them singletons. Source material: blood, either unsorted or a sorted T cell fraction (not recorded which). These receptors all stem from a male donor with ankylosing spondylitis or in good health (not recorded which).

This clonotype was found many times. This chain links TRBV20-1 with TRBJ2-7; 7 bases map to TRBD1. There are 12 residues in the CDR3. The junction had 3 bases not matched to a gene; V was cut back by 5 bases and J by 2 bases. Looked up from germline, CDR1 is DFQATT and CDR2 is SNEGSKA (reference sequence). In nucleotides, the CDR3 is TGCAGTGCTGACAGGGACACCTACGAGCAGTACTTC. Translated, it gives CSADRDTYEQYF.

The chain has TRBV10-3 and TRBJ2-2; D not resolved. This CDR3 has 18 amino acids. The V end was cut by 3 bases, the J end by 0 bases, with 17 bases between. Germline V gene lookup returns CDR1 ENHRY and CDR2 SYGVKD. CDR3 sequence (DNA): TGTGCCATCAGTGACCCCCCACCCGGCAATACGAACACCGGGGAGCTGTTTTTT. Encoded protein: CAISDPPPGNTNTGELFF.

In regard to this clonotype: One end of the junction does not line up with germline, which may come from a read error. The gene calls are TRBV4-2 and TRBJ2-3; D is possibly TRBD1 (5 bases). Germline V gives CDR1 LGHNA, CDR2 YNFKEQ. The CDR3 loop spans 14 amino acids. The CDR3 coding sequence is TGTGCCAGCAGCCCCGGGCTCCACACAGGTACGCAGTATTTT. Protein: CASSPGLHTGTQYF.

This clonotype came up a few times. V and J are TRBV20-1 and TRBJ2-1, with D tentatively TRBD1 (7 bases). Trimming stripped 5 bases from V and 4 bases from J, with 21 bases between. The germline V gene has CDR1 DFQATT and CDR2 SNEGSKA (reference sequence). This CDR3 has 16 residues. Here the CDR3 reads CSARRGRVSGYNEQFF. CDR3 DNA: TGCAGTGCTCGGAGGGGGCGTGTCTCCGGGTACAATGAGCAGTTCTTC.

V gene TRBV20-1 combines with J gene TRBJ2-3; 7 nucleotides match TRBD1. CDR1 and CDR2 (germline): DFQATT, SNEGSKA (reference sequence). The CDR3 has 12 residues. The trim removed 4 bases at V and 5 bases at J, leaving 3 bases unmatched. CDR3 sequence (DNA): TGCAGTGCTATTACAGGGGTAGATACGCAGTATTTT. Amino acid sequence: CSAITGVDTQYF.